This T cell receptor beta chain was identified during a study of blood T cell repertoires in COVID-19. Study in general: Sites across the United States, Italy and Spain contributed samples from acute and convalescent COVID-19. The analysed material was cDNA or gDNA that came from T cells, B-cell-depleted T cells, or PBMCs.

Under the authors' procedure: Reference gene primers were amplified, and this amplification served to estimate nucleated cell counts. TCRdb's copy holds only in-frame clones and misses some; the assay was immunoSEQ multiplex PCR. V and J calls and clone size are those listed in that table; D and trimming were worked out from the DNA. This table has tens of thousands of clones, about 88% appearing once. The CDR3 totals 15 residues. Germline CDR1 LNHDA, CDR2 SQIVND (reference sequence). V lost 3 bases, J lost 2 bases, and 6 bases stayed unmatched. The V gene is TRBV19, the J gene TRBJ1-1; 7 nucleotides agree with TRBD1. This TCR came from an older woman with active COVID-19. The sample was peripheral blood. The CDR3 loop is CASSMGTDFNTEAFF. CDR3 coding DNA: TGTGCCAGTAGTATGGGGACAGACTTCAACACTGAAGCTTTCTTT.